This TCR beta chain emerged from a study of T-cell reconstitution after alpha-beta-depleted transplantation in children. V dropped 3 bases and J dropped 2; count of bases not matched to a gene: 12. The length of the CDR3 is 18 residues. Germline values: CDR1 SSHAT, CDR2 FNYEAQ (reference sequence). Overall study findings and caveats: The origin of high day-60 TCRbeta diversity in some patients lay in surviving recipient T cells and thymic progenitors. Counts and diversity of T cells one year after transplant came mostly from newly produced T cells. Approximately two months post-transplant, alpha-beta T cells reportedly originated from several hundred expanded graft clones.

To note about this clonotype: What it binds is unknown.

The library targeted TCRbeta and was prepared with unique molecular identifiers. MiXCR, applied by TCRdb to the PCR reads, yields one record per CDR3 protein. The data show about 540,000 distinct CDR3 sequences, with 20% to 30% seen just once and under 45% held by the top ten. Here the sequenced sample was PBMCs, taken before TCRalphabeta/CD19-depleted stem cell transplant. The rearrangement links TRBV7-7 to TRBJ2-5; the match to TRBD2 covers 10 bases. This TCR came from a boy in the first two years of life with Wiskott-Aldrich syndrome, due to receive a stem cell transplant. The CDR3 DNA reads as TGTGCCAGCAGCTTCGGGCTAGCGGGAGCAATTACTCAAGAGACCCAGTACTTC. Protein sequence: CASSFGLAGAITQETQYF.